This entry features one T cell receptor (beta chain) sequence. The sample is drawn from a study of blood T cell repertoires in COVID-19. Across the whole study: From T cells, B-cell-depleted T cells, or PBMCs came the material, which was cDNA or gDNA.

Study processing details: Amplification of reference gene primers provided the estimated nucleated cell counts. Measured with immunoSEQ multiplex PCR; TCRdb has only the in-frame clones, and not every one. V, J and clone size derive from that table, while D and trimming were established from the DNA sequence. The table includes 100,000 to 150,000 clones, about four fifths detected once. This CDR3 is 17 amino acids long. V was clipped by 5 bases and J by 5 bases, with 24 bases between them. Germline V CDR1 and CDR2: LNHNV, YYDKDF (reference sequence). The origin of this receptor is a man aged 55 to 69 with acute or convalescent COVID-19. The chain combines TRBV15 with TRBJ2-5, with a weak D call TRBD2 (6 bases). Sequenced: peripheral blood. As DNA, the CDR3 is TGTGCCACCAGCGCCTCCTTGGGACTGAGTCGTGGGGAGACCCAGTACTTC. It encodes CATSASLGLSRGETQYF.